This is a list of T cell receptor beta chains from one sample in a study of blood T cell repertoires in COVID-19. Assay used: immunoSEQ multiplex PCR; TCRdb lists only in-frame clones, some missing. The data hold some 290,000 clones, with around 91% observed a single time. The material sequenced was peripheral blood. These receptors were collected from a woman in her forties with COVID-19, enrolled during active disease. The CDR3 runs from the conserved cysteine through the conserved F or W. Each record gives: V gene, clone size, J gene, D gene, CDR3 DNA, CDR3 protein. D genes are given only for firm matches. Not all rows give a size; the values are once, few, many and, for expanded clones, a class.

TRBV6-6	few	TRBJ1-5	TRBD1	TGTGCCAGTAAGACAGGGCATAGCAATCAGCCCCAGCATTTT	CASKTGHSNQPQHF
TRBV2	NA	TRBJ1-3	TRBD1	TGTGCCAGCAGTGAGTTGGGACAGGGCTTTAACGGAAACACCATATATTTT	CASSELGQGFNGNTIYF
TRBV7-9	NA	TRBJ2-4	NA	TGTGCCAGCAGCTTATGGGGGGACCTACTAGCCAAAAACATTCAGTACTTC	CASSLWGDLLAKNIQYF
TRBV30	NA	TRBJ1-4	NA	TGTGCCTGGGATCGCGGGATGCTTAATGAAAAACTGTTTTTT	CAWDRGMLNEKLFF
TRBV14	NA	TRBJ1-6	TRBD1	TGTGCCAGCAGCCTTGGGGGACAGGGTACCTCACCCCTCCACTTT	CASSLGGQGTSPLHF
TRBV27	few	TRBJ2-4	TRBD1	TGTGCCAGCAGTCGGACAGGGTTCAAAAACATTCAGTACTTC	CASSRTGFKNIQYF
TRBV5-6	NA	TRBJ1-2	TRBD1	TGTGCCAGCAGCTCTCTTTGGACAGGAGACTATGGCTACACCTTC	CASSSLWTGDYGYTF
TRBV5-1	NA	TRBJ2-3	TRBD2	TGCGCCAGCAGCTATGGGGGACTAGTCACAGATACGCAGTATTTT	CASSYGGLVTDTQYF
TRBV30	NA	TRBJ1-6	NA	TGTGCCTGGAGCCAGGAGGATCTCATCTATAATTCACCCCTCCACTTT	CAWSQEDLIYNSPLHF
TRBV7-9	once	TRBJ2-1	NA	TGTGCGACCAAATTGGGGGCTAGGAATGAGCAGTTCTTC	CATKLGARNEQFF
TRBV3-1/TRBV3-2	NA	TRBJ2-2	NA	TGTGCCAGCACCCGGGGTTTAGCCGCGAGGACCGGGGAGCTGTTTTTT	CASTRGLAARTGELFF
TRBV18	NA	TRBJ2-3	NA	TGTGCCAGCTCCCTCGGAGGAGATACGCAGTATTTT	CASSLGGDTQYF
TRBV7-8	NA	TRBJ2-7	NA	TGTGCCAGCAGCTTAGATCACCCGGGGTTGGACGAGCAGTACTTC	CASSLDHPGLDEQYF
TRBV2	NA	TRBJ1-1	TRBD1	TGTGCCAGCACTATGACAGGGGGCACTGAAGCTTTCTTT	CASTMTGGTEAFF
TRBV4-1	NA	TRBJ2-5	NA	TGCGCCAGCAGCCGTAGTTCGGCGGGGACTCAAGAGACCCAGTACTTC	CASSRSSAGTQETQYF
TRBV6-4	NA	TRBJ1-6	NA	TGTGCCAGCAGTGAGGACAATAATTCACCCCTCCACTTT	CASSEDNNSPLHF
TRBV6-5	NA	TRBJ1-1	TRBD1	TGTGCCAGCAGTCCCGGGACAGCCACTGAAGCTTTCTTT	CASSPGTATEAFF
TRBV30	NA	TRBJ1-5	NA	TGTGCCTGGAGTGTACGTGGTACAGGCGAATGGCCCCAGCATTTT	CAWSVRGTGEWPQHF
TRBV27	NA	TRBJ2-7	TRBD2	TGTGCCAGCAGTTTATCTACTAGCGCCTACGAGCAGTACTTC	CASSLSTSAYEQYF
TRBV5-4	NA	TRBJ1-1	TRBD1	TGTGCCAGCACCTTAGGGGGCGGGAACACTGAAGCTTTCTTT	CASTLGGGNTEAFF
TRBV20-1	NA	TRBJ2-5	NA	TGCAGTGCTAGTGGTACTACGGAGACCCAGTACTTC	CSASGTTETQYF
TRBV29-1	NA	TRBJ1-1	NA	TGCAGCGCGACAGCCTCTATGGACACTGAAGCTTTCTTT	CSATASMDTEAFF
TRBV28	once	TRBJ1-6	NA	TGTGCCAGCAGGAGTGTCTCCTATAATTCACCCCTCCACTTT	CASRSVSYNSPLHF
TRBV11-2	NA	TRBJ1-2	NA	TGTGCCGGGATCTCAACAGGGCCCAACTATGGCTACACCTTC	CAGISTGPNYGYTF
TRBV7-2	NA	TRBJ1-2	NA	TGTGCCAGCAGCTTAGACAGGGTGGGGGACTATGGCTACACCTTC	CASSLDRVGDYGYTF
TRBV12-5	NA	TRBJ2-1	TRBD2	TGTGCTAGTGGTCCGCGGACTAGCGGGAGAGGAGAGCAGTTCTTC	CASGPRTSGRGEQFF
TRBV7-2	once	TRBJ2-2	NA	TGTGCCAGCAGCTTCTTCTCAACTAGGAACACCGGGGAGCTGTTTTTT	CASSFFSTRNTGELFF
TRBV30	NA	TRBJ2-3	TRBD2	TGTGCCTGGAGTGTAATGGGGGGGGTGGATACGCAGTATTTT	CAWSVMGGVDTQYF
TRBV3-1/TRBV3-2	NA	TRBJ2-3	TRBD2	TGTGCCAGCAGCCTCCGACTAGCGGGAGGGCATATTGATACGCAGTATTTT	CASSLRLAGGHIDTQYF
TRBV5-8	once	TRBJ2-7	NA	TGTGCCAGCAGCTTGGGGCAGGATTACGAGCAGTACTTC	CASSLGQDYEQYF
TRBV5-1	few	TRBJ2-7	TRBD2	TGCGCCAGCGCGCCGGGACTAGCGGGATCCGAGCAGTACTTC	CASAPGLAGSEQYF
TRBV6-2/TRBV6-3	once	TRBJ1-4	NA	TGTGCCAGCAGTTATTCTAGACAGGAGATTGCAACTAATGAAAAACTGTTTTTT	CASSYSRQEIATNEKLFF
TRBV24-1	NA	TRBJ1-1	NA	TGTGCGTCCAGGGGATTAAACACTGAAGCTTTCTTT	CASRGLNTEAFF
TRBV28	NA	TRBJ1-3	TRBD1	TGTGCCAGCAGTTTACTACAGGGGGCCGGTGGAAACACCATATATTTT	CASSLLQGAGGNTIYF
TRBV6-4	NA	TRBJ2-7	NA	TGTGCCAGCAGTGCCTACCGGGCGGGGGAGCAGTACTTC	CASSAYRAGEQYF
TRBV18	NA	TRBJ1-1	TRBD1	TGTGCCAGCTCCCCCGACAGGGCGAGGAAGAACACTGAAGCTTTCTTT	CASSPDRARKNTEAFF
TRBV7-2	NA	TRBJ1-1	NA	TGTGCCAGCAGTGCGGGGCCCAAAGGCACTGAAGCTTTCTTT	CASSAGPKGTEAFF
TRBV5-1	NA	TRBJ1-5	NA	TGCGCCAGCCCAGGGGCGGGCAATCAGCCCCAGCATTTT	CASPGAGNQPQHF
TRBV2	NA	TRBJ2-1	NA	TGTGCCAGCAGTGATTTCTGGGGGGTCCAACTCCTTCGGTACAATGAGCAGTTCTTC	CASSDFWGVQLLRYNEQFF
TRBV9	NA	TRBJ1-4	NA	TGTGCCAGCAGCGTAGATGTTAATCCAGGCAATGAAAAACTGTTTTTT	CASSVDVNPGNEKLFF
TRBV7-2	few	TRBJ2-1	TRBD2	TGTGCCAGCAGTCCGACTAGCGGGAGCAACAATGAGCAGTTCTTC	CASSPTSGSNNEQFF
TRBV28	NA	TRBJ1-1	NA	TGTGCCAGCAGTCCATTGGAGGGAGGGGGGGACACTGAAGCTTTCTTT	CASSPLEGGGDTEAFF
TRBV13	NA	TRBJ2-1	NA	TGTGCCAGCAGCTTAGCGAACTCTCGGAATGAGCAGTTCTTC	CASSLANSRNEQFF
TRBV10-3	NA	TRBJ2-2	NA	TGTGCCATCAGTGAGTCGGCAGGGACCGGGGAGCTGTTTTTT	CAISESAGTGELFF
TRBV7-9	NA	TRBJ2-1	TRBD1	TGTGGCGTTGTAGGGGGACAGGGCTACAATGAGCAGTTCTTC	CGVVGGQGYNEQFF
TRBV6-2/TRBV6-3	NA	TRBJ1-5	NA	TGTGCCAGCAGCTTAAGACAGCCGGATAAGCCCCAGCATTTT	CASSLRQPDKPQHF
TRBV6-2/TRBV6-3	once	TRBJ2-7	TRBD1	TGTGCCAGCAGTGGACCGGGACAGGGCTACGAGCAGTACTTC	CASSGPGQGYEQYF
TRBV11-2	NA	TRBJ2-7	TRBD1	TGTGCCAGCAGCTTCGGGACAGGGGGATCCTACGAGCAGTACTTC	CASSFGTGGSYEQYF
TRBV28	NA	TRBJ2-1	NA	TGTGCCAGCAGTTTCGTTGAGAGGATTGAAGACAATGAGCAGTTCTTC	CASSFVERIEDNEQFF
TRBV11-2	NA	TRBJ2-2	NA	TGTGCCAGCAGCCCCCGGGTAACCGGGGAGCTGTTTTTT	CASSPRVTGELFF
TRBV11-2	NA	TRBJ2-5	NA	TGTGCCAGCAGCCCGCGGACATTCGAGGAGACCCAGTACTTC	CASSPRTFEETQYF
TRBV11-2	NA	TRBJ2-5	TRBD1	TGTGCCAGCAGCTCCGGGGACAGGGGCCAAGAGACCCAGTACTTC	CASSSGDRGQETQYF